This T cell receptor beta chain is from a study of blood T cell repertoires in COVID-19. About the study: Whether acute or convalescent, the COVID-19 samples came from the United States, Italy and Spain. PBMCs, B-cell-depleted T cells, or T cells were the source of the cDNA or gDNA that made up the material.

The protocol was immunoSEQ multiplex PCR, while the TCRdb copy is restricted to in-frame clones and leaves out a portion. The sample includes 250,000 or so clones, 80% to 90% of them seen just once. V was cut by 6 bases and J by 6 bases, with 17 bases left in between. Germline loops: CDR1 ENHRY, CDR2 SYGVKD. CDR3 length equals 14 residues. The sequencing input was peripheral blood. The chain uses TRBV10-3 and TRBJ1-1, with D possibly being TRBD1 (6 bases). The receptor's source is a man aged 25 to 40 with active or convalescent COVID-19. The chain's CDR3 is CAIREGKGVSEAFF. Written as DNA, the CDR3 is TGTGCCATCAGGGAAGGGAAGGGGGTTTCTGAAGCTTTCTTT.